This is a list of T cell receptor beta chains from one sample in a study of blood T cell repertoires in COVID-19. Produced via immunoSEQ multiplex PCR; TCRdb's table is partial and in-frame only. The sample comprises about 180,000 clones, approximately 83% of which are singletons, and 9.5% to 13% rests with the top ten. Sequenced input: peripheral blood. These receptors came from a human donor with active or convalescent COVID-19. The donor label of this sample is uncertain. Each CDR3 is given with its conserved first and last residue. A D gene is named only where the DNA matches it firmly. Clone size is shown for a subset of rows, as once, few, many or a class of expanded clone.

v_gene	j_gene	d_gene	abundance	len	CDR3nt	CDR3aa
TRBV19	TRBJ2-3	TRBD2	.	15	TGTGCCAGTAGTATAGCAGCGGGGGGTGCAGATACGCAGTATTTT	CASSIAAGGADTQYF
TRBV20-1	TRBJ2-3	TRBD2	.	15	TGCAGTGCTAGTGGCAGCGGGAGGGCCGGAGATACGCAGTATTTT	CSASGSGRAGDTQYF
TRBV4-2	TRBJ2-5	TRBD2	.	16	TGTGCCAGCAGCACCGGGACTAGCGGTTACGGAGAGACCCAGTACTTC	CASSTGTSGYGETQYF
TRBV6-4	TRBJ2-1	TRBD2	once	16	TGTGCCAGCAGTGAGATAGCGGGGAGCTCCTACAATGAGCAGTTCTTC	CASSEIAGSSYNEQFF
TRBV15	TRBJ2-3	TRBD2	.	14	TGTGCCTCCAGACCTAGCGGACTCACAGATACGCAGTATTTT	CASRPSGLTDTQYF
TRBV18	TRBJ1-2	.	.	15	TGTGCCAGCTCACCACTCCAGGGAGGGGGCTATGGCTACACCTTC	CASSPLQGGGYGYTF
TRBV2	TRBJ2-2	.	.	14	TGTGCCAGCATGATACTCCCGAAAACCGGGGAGCTGTTTTTT	CASMILPKTGELFF
TRBV29-1	TRBJ2-3	TRBD2	.	15	TGCAGCGTTACCTTAGCGGGAGGGACCACAGATACGCAGTATTTT	CSVTLAGGTTDTQYF
TRBV2	TRBJ1-1	.	.	13	TGTGCCAGCACCCTGGGGCAAAACACTGAAGCTTTCTTT	CASTLGQNTEAFF
TRBV7-6	TRBJ2-2	TRBD1	.	15	TGTGCCAGCAGCTCCGGGACAGATTATTCCGGGGAGCTGTTTTTT	CASSSGTDYSGELFF
TRBV28	TRBJ2-7	.	.	15	TGTGCCAGCAGTTTGGGTAGCGGTCCATTCTACGAGCAGTACTTC	CASSLGSGPFYEQYF
TRBV5-4	TRBJ2-7	TRBD1	.	16	TGTGCCAGCAGCTTGGTCAGGGGACAGGGGGCCGACGAGCAGTACTTC	CASSLVRGQGADEQYF
TRBV7-9	TRBJ2-7	TRBD2	few	16	TGTGCCAGCAGCTGGACTAGCGGGGGGGCGGAGGACGAGCAGTACTTC	CASSWTSGGAEDEQYF
TRBV11-2	TRBJ2-1	TRBD2	many	16	TGTGCCAGCAGCCCCTTACGGCTAGCGGGGCACAATGAGCAGTTCTTC	CASSPLRLAGHNEQFF
TRBV3-1/TRBV3-2	TRBJ2-6	TRBD2	.	15	TGTGCCAGCTCAACGGGGACTACTGGGGCCAACGTCCTGACTTTC	CASSTGTTGANVLTF
TRBV6-5	TRBJ1-2	TRBD1	.	16	TGTGCCAGCAGTTCCCTCTGGACAGGGATCTTTCGTGGCTACACCTTC	CASSSLWTGIFRGYTF
TRBV28	TRBJ1-5	.	few	16	TGTGCCAGCAGTTCCGGACTCAAGGCGGGCAATCAGCCCCAGCATTTT	CASSSGLKAGNQPQHF
TRBV18	TRBJ2-7	TRBD1	.	14	TGTGCCAGCTCACCAGGCACACAGGGGGGCGAGCAGTACTTC	CASSPGTQGGEQYF
TRBV2	TRBJ1-5	TRBD1	.	15	TGTGCCAGCAGTGAAGTGGACAGGGTGGGTCAGCCCCAGCATTTT	CASSEVDRVGQPQHF
TRBV6-5	TRBJ1-1	.	.	15	TGTGCCAGCAGTTCCCAGGGCTCGGGTGGCACTGAAGCTTTCTTT	CASSSQGSGGTEAFF
TRBV7-2	TRBJ1-6	.	.	15	TGTGCCAGCAGCCTTCTGACCTGGGGGGGGCCACCCCTCCACTTT	CASSLLTWGGPPLHF
TRBV28	TRBJ1-2	.	.	13	TGTGCCAGCGGTGCAGGGGAGAGGTATGGCTACACCTTC	CASGAGERYGYTF